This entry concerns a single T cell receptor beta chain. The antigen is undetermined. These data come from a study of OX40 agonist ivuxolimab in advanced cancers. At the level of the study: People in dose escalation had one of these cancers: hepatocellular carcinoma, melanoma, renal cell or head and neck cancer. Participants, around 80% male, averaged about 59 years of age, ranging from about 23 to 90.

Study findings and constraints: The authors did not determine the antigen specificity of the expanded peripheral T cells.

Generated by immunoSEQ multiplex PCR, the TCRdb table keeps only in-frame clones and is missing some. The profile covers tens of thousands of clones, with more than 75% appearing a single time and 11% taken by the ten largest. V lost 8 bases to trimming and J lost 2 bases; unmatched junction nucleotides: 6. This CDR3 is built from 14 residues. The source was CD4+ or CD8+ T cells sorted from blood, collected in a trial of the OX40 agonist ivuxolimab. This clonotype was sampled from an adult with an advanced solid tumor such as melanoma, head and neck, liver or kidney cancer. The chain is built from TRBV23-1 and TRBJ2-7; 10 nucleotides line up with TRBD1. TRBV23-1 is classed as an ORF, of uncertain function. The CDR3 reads CASVPTGGPYEQYF. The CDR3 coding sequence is TGCGCCAGCGTACCGACAGGGGGCCCCTACGAGCAGTACTTC.